Included here is one T cell receptor (beta chain) sequence, with context. The CDR3 loop spans 13 amino acids. V dropped 8 bases and J dropped 0 bases, with 13 bases sitting between them. CDR1 SQVTM and CDR2 ANQGSEA come from the germline V gene. Newly diagnosed hyperthyroidism patients aged 18 to 65 years had disease lasting under 2 months. Amplified TCR beta CDR3 regions came from RNA transcripts. In the first-round RT-PCR of the TCR CDR3, the HTBI primer set was used. A single record per CDR3 protein comes from TCRdb applying MiXCR to the multiplex PCR reads. Among 500,000 to 600,000 distinct CDR3 sequences listed, 40% to 55% were seen once. The data were obtained in a study of T cells in Graves' hyperthyroidism and ophthalmopathy.

The V call is TRBV29-1, the J call TRBJ1-1; D is possibly TRBD1 (5 bases). The sample consisted of peripheral blood or thyroid tissue (not recorded which). This TCR was sampled from a woman in her late teens or twenties with Graves' hyperthyroidism. CDR3 loop: CSLERGMNTEAFF. CDR3 coding DNA: TGCAGCTTAGAGCGGGGGATGAACACTGAAGCTTTCTTT. Full variable domain (outside the CDR3, taken from reference TRBV29-1 and TRBJ1-1): SAVISQKPSRDICQRGTSLTIQCQVDSQVTMMFWYRQQPGQSLTLIATANQGSEATYESGFVIDKFPISRPNLTFSTLTVSNMSPEDSSIYLCSLERGMNTEAFFGQGTRLTVV.